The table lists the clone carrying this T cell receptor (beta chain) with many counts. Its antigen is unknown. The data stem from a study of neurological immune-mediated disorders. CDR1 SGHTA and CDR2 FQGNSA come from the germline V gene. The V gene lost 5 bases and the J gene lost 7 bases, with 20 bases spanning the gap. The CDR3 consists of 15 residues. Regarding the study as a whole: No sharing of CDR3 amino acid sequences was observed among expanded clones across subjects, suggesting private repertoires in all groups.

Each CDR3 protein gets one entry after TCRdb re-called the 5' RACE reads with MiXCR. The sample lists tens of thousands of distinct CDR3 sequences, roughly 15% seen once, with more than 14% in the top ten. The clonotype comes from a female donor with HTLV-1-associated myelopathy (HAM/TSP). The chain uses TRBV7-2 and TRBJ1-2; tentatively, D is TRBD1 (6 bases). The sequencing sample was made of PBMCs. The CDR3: CASSPSSGGLGGYTF. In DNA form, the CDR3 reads TGTGCCAGCAGCCCCTCATCGGGGGGGCTCGGTGGCTACACCTTC.